The clone carrying this TCR beta chain occurred many times. Its antigen is not known. This sample is part of a study of beta chain features in type 1 diabetes. Overall study results and limits: Type 1 diabetes patients showed a moderate but significant shortening of TCRB CDR3s in all four CD4+ subsets.

Populations isolated by sorting all had purity greater than 95%. The investigators reverse transcribed all of the isolated RNA, so they sequenced expressed TCRB transcripts. Generated by immunoSEQ multiplex PCR, the TCRdb table keeps only in-frame clones and is missing some. The profile shows a few hundred thousand clones, 8% to 10% of them singletons. The receptor's source is a man aged 30-40 years with type 1 diabetes. The sequenced material came from central memory CD4+ T cells from blood.

The CDR3 DNA is TGTGCCATCAGTGGAATGGGGAGGAATGAGCAGTTCTTC. Translating gives CAISGMGRNEQFF. V usage is TRBV10-3 and J usage is TRBJ2-1, with TRBD2 as a possible D gene (6 bases). The CDR3 runs 13 residues. Germline CDR1 and CDR2: ENHRY and SYGVKD. Trimming shortened V by 4 bases and J by 7 bases, and 11 bases separated the two germline ends.